This T cell receptor (beta chain) emerged from a study of PD-L1 blockade in urothelial cancer. Background on the study: About 90% of the roughly 29 patients were males with bladder-origin urothelial cancer.

This clone showed up just a few times. The repertoire was sequenced with immunoSEQ multiplex PCR; TCRdb's copy has only in-frame clones and lacks some. The data hold fewer than 45,000 clones, with roughly a third observed a single time. The sample in question was tumor tissue, obtained before atezolizumab (anti-PD-L1) treatment. The clonotype originates from a man in his 60s with urothelial cancer.

CDR3 loop: CASSSGQGLEQYF. CDR3 coding DNA: TGTGCCAGCAGCTCGGGACAGGGCCTCGAGCAGTACTTC. This chain uses TRBV7-2 with TRBJ2-7; 9 bases line up with TRBD1. The V segment lost 4 bases and the J segment 6 bases; nucleotides outside the gene matches: 4. Germline V lookup: CDR1 SGHTA, CDR2 FQGNSA. This CDR3 spans 13 amino acids.